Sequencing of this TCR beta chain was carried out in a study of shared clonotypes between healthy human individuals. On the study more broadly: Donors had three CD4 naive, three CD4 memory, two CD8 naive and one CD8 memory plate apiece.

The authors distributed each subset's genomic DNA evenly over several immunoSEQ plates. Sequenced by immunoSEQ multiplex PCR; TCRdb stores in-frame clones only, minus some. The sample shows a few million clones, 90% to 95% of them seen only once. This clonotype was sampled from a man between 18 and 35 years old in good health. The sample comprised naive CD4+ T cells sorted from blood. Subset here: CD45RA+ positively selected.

This chain's CDR3 is CASSAQGSNYGYTF. The CDR3 DNA is TGTGCCAGCAGCGCACAGGGATCTAACTATGGCTACACCTTC. The chain recombines TRBV27 with TRBJ1-2; D possibly corresponds to TRBD1 (6 bases). The CDR3 runs to 14 residues. Germline values: CDR1 MNHEY, CDR2 SMNVEV (reference sequence). Trimming took off 6 bases at V and 0 bases at J, with 11 bases between the two ends.